A selection of T cell receptor beta chains follows, all from one sample in a study of T cells in Graves' hyperthyroidism and ophthalmopathy. TCRdb itself ran the multiplex PCR reads through MiXCR, one entry per CDR3 protein. The sample lists fewer than 650,000 distinct CDR3 sequences, 12% to 15% occurring once. Material for sequencing was blood. These receptors came from a young woman with Graves' ophthalmopathy. The CDR3 runs from the conserved cysteine through the conserved F or W. Fields, in order: V gene, clone size, J gene, D gene, CDR3 protein, CDR3 DNA. A D gene is named only where the DNA matches it firmly. Only part of the rows carry a size: once, few, many, or a class if the clone is expanded.

TRBV12-3/TRBV12-4	many	TRBJ1-1	.	CASRPGIWGVLNTEAFF	TGTGCCAGCAGACCAGGGATCTGGGGGGTCCTGAACACTGAAGCTTTCTTT
TRBV20-1	many	TRBJ2-7	TRBD2	CSAPEAGEWSEQYF	TGCAGTGCTCCAGAAGCGGGAGAGTGGTCCGAGCAGTACTTC
TRBV6-1	many	TRBJ1-1	.	CASRNMNTEAFF	TGTGCCAGCAGAAACATGAACACTGAAGCTTTCTTT
TRBV29-1	.	TRBJ1-2	TRBD1	CSVEDSRGGLGYTF	TGCAGCGTTGAAGACTCTCGAGGGGGCTTGGGCTACACCTTC
TRBV7-3	many	TRBJ2-7	.	CASSLGAWEQYF	TGTGCCAGCAGCTTAGGAGCGTGGGAGCAGTACTTC
TRBV24-1	many	TRBJ2-3	.	CATSRERADTQYF	TGTGCCACCAGTCGGGAGCGGGCAGATACGCAGTATTTT
TRBV3-1	few	TRBJ1-1	.	CASSPRGTGNTEAFF	TGTGCCAGCAGCCCCCGTGGCACAGGGAACACTGAAGCTTTCTTT
TRBV12-3/TRBV12-4	many	TRBJ2-7	.	CASSLNYEQYF	TGTGCCAGCAGTTTAAACTACGAGCAGTACTTC
TRBV28	many	TRBJ1-4	.	CASSTSVTTNEKLFF	TGTGCCAGCAGCACCTCGGTCACAACTAATGAAAAACTGTTTTTT
TRBV20-1	many	TRBJ1-6	.	CSAGTGGSYNSPLHF	TGCAGTGCTGGGACGGGAGGGTCCTATAATTCACCCCTCCACTTT
TRBV6-1	.	TRBJ2-6	TRBD1	CASSYGWTGDARSGANVLTF	TGTGCCAGCAGTTATGGATGGACAGGGGATGCCCGCTCTGGGGCCAACGTCCTGACTTTC
TRBV30	few	TRBJ1-6	TRBD1	CAWAGDRENSPLHF	TGTGCCTGGGCAGGGGACAGGGAGAATTCACCCCTCCACTTT
TRBV27	many	TRBJ2-5	TRBD1	CASSPRDRVKTQYF	TGTGCCAGCAGTCCCCGGGACAGGGTGAAGACCCAGTACTTC